The rows below give T cell receptor beta chains drawn from one sample of a study of OX40 agonist ivuxolimab in advanced cancers. Repertoires were generated with immunoSEQ multiplex PCR, while TCRdb's copy carries only in-frame clones and drops some. The sample yields more than 60,000 clones, roughly 90% seen once. Sequenced here: CD4+ or CD8+ T cells sorted from blood, sampled in a trial of the OX40 agonist ivuxolimab. Every receptor here comes from an adult with an advanced solid tumor such as melanoma, head and neck, liver or kidney cancer. Both conserved end residues are part of each CDR3. The order of the fields is clone size, J gene, D gene, V gene, CDR3 DNA, CDR3 protein. The D gene is left open where the match is weak. Clone sizes are given selectively: once, few, many, or a class where the clone is expanded.

abundance: NA
j_gene: TRBJ1-1
d_gene: TRBD1
v_gene: TRBV27
CDR3nt: TGTGCCAGCAAGAACATTAGAGGGGGCAGTACTGAAGCTTTCTTT
CDR3aa: CASKNIRGGSTEAFF

abundance: NA
j_gene: TRBJ2-1
d_gene: NA
v_gene: TRBV9
CDR3nt: TGTGCCAGCAGCGGCAAGTTGAGAGGCGCGGAGAATGAGCAGTTCTTC
CDR3aa: CASSGKLRGAENEQFF

abundance: NA
j_gene: TRBJ2-3
d_gene: NA
v_gene: TRBV19
CDR3nt: TGTGCCACAAAGCGATCCGGGACGCCAAAGACAGATACGCAGTATTTT
CDR3aa: CATKRSGTPKTDTQYF

abundance: once
j_gene: TRBJ2-3
d_gene: TRBD2
v_gene: TRBV29-1
CDR3nt: TGCAGCGTTGGTCTAGCGGGTCAAACAGATACGCAGTATTTT
CDR3aa: CSVGLAGQTDTQYF

abundance: NA
j_gene: TRBJ2-7
d_gene: NA
v_gene: TRBV9
CDR3nt: TGTGCCAGCAGCTTACGGGGGGACAGTAACTACGAGCAGTACTTC
CDR3aa: CASSLRGDSNYEQYF

abundance: NA
j_gene: TRBJ2-3
d_gene: TRBD1
v_gene: TRBV6-5
CDR3nt: TGTGCCAGCAGTTACCAGGGGGCTGGGAACACAGATACGCAGTATTTT
CDR3aa: CASSYQGAGNTDTQYF

abundance: NA
j_gene: TRBJ2-6
d_gene: NA
v_gene: TRBV27
CDR3nt: TGTGCCAGCAGTCCGGGGGGCGCCGGGGCCAACGTCCTGACTTTC
CDR3aa: CASSPGGAGANVLTF

abundance: NA
j_gene: TRBJ2-2
d_gene: TRBD1
v_gene: TRBV30
CDR3nt: TGTGCCTGGAGGCCAATGACAGGGGCCGGGGAGCTGTTTTTT
CDR3aa: CAWRPMTGAGELFF

abundance: NA
j_gene: TRBJ1-1
d_gene: NA
v_gene: TRBV7-3
CDR3nt: TGTGCCAGCAGCTTATATAGACCCGCGGACACTGAAGCTTTCTTT
CDR3aa: CASSLYRPADTEAFF

abundance: NA
j_gene: TRBJ1-2
d_gene: NA
v_gene: TRBV5-1
CDR3nt: TGCGCCAGCAGCTTGGAGGGTGGCTACACCTTC
CDR3aa: CASSLEGGYTF

abundance: NA
j_gene: TRBJ2-2
d_gene: NA
v_gene: TRBV30
CDR3nt: TGTGCCTGGAGGGCAGGGTACCCCGGGGAGCTGTTTTTT
CDR3aa: CAWRAGYPGELFF

abundance: once
j_gene: TRBJ2-1
d_gene: NA
v_gene: TRBV15
CDR3nt: TGTGCCACCAGCAGAGACCCCGATCTCTCCTACAATGAGCAGTTCTTC
CDR3aa: CATSRDPDLSYNEQFF

abundance: NA
j_gene: TRBJ2-5
d_gene: NA
v_gene: TRBV20-1
CDR3nt: TGCAGTGCTAGTGGGGAGACCCAGTACTTC
CDR3aa: CSASGETQYF

abundance: NA
j_gene: TRBJ2-1
d_gene: NA
v_gene: TRBV11-2
CDR3nt: TGTGCCACCGGAGGGGGTGGTCGCCACAATGAGCAGTTCTTC
CDR3aa: CATGGGGRHNEQFF

abundance: NA
j_gene: TRBJ2-2
d_gene: NA
v_gene: TRBV28
CDR3nt: TGTGCCAGCCGAGGGCTCAGGGGCTCCCGAGGGACCGGGGAGCTGTTTTTT
CDR3aa: CASRGLRGSRGTGELFF

abundance: NA
j_gene: TRBJ2-1
d_gene: TRBD2
v_gene: TRBV18
CDR3nt: TGTGCCAGCTCGCTCGGGGGGAGTGAGCAGTTCTTC
CDR3aa: CASSLGGSEQFF

abundance: few
j_gene: TRBJ1-4
d_gene: NA
v_gene: TRBV28
CDR3nt: TGTGCCAGCAGGTTGGCAGGGAGGGAAAAACTGTTTTTT
CDR3aa: CASRLAGREKLFF

abundance: NA
j_gene: TRBJ1-1
d_gene: NA
v_gene: TRBV5-1
CDR3nt: TGCGCCAGCAGCTCCGGGGGGACCAACACTGAAGCTTTCTTT
CDR3aa: CASSSGGTNTEAFF

abundance: NA
j_gene: TRBJ1-2
d_gene: NA
v_gene: TRBV19
CDR3nt: TGTGCCAGTAGTATACAGGCGGCTAACTATGGCTACACCTTC
CDR3aa: CASSIQAANYGYTF

abundance: NA
j_gene: TRBJ2-7
d_gene: TRBD1
v_gene: TRBV4-3
CDR3nt: TGCGCCAGCAGCCAAGATCTTGACAGGGGGCTCGAGCAGTACTTC
CDR3aa: CASSQDLDRGLEQYF

abundance: NA
j_gene: TRBJ1-4
d_gene: NA
v_gene: TRBV6-1
CDR3nt: TGTGCCAGCAGTAGAGAGGCAACTAATGAAAAACTGTTTTTT
CDR3aa: CASSREATNEKLFF